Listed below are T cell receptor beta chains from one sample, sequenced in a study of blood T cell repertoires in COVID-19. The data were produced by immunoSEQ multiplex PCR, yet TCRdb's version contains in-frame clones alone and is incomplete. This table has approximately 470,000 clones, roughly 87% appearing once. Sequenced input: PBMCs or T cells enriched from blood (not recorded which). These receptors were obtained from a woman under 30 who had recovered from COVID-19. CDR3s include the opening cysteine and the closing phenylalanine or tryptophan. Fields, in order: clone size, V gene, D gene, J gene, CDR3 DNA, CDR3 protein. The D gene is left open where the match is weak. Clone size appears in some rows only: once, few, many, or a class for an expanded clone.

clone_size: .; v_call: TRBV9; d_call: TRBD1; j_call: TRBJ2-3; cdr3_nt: TGTGCCAGCAGCGGTCCGGGACAGTTGAGCACAGATACGCAGTATTTT; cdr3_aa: CASSGPGQLSTDTQYF
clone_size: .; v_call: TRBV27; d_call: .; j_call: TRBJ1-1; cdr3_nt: TGTGCCAGCAGCCGGACACTCCCAAACACTGAAGCTTTCTTT; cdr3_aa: CASSRTLPNTEAFF
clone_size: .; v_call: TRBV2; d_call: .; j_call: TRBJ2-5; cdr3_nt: TGTGCCAGCAGTGAAGACAGCCAAGAGACCCAGTACTTC; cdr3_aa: CASSEDSQETQYF
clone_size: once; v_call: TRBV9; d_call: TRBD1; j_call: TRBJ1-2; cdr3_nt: TGTGCCAGCAGCGTAGGTACAGGGGAGGATGGCTACACCTTC; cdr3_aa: CASSVGTGEDGYTF
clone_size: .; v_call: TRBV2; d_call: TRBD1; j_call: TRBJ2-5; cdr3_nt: TGTGCCAGCGTGGGACAGCCACTCCAAGAGACCCAGTACTTC; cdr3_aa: CASVGQPLQETQYF
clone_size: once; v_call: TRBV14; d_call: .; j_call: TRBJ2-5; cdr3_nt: TGTGCCAGCAGCCAAAACAGGGAAGAGACCCAGTACTTC; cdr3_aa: CASSQNREETQYF
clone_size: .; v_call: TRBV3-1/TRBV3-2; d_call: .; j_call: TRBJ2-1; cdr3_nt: TGTGCCAGCAGCCAAACCCGGAGCTCCTACAATGAGCAGTTCTTC; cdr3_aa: CASSQTRSSYNEQFF
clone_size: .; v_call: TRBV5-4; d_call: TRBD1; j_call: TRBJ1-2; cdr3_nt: TGTGCCAGCAGGGACGGCCAGGGGGACTATGGCTACACCTTC; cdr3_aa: CASRDGQGDYGYTF
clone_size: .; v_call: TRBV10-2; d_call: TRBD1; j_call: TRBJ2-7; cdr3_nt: TGCGCCAGCAGTGAGCGACCGACAGGGGGCAGGGAGCAGTACTTC; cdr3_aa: CASSERPTGGREQYF
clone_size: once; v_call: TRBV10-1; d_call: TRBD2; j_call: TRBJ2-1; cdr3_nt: TGCGCCAGCAGTAAGGGGACTAGGGGTGAGCAGTTCTTC; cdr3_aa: CASSKGTRGEQFF
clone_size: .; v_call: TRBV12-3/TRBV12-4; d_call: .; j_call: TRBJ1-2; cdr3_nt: TGTGCCAGCAGTTTGGGAGTGCGTGGCTACACCTTC; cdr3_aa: CASSLGVRGYTF
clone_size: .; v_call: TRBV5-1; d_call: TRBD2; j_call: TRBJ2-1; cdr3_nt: TGCGCCAGCAGCGGGGGACTAGCGGGGGTAGATGAATACAATGAGCAGTTCTTC; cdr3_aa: CASSGGLAGVDEYNEQFF
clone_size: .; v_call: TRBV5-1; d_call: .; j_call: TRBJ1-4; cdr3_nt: TGCGCCAGCAGCGGAGCCAAGGAGGAAAAACTGTTTTTT; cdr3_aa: CASSGAKEEKLFF
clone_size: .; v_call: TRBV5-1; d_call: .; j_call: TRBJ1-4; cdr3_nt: TGCGCCAGCAGCTTGGCCTTTAATGAAAAACTGTTTTTT; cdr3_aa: CASSLAFNEKLFF
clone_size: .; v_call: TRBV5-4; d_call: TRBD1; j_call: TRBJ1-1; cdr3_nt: TGTGCCAGCAGCTCGGGGACAGAAAAAATCATTAGGAATGAAGCTTTCTTT; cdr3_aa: CASSSGTEKIIRNEAFF
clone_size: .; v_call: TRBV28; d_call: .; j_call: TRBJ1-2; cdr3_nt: TGTGCCAGCACGTCCGGGACATTGGGCTACACCTTC; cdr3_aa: CASTSGTLGYTF
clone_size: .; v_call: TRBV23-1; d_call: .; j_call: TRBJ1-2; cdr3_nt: TGCGCCAGCAGTCAATCGGGGAGGCTCTATGGCTACACCTTC; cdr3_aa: CASSQSGRLYGYTF
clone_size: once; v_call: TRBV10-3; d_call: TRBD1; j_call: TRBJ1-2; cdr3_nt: TGTGCCATCAGTGATAGCAGGGGGAGTCTTATTGGCTACACCTTC; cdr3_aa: CAISDSRGSLIGYTF
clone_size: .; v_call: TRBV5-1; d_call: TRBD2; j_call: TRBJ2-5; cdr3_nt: TGCGCCAGCAGCCCCCGACTAGCGGGGCCTGAAGAGACCCAGTACTTC; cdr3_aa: CASSPRLAGPEETQYF
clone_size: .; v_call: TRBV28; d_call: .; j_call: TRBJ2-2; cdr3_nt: TGTGCCAGCAGTTTGGCTGGCCGAGGGAGGACCGGGGAGCTGTTTTTT; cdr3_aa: CASSLAGRGRTGELFF
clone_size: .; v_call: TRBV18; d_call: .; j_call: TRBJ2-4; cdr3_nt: TGTGCCAGCTCACCAGGAGGGGCCAAAAACATTCAGTACTTC; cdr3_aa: CASSPGGAKNIQYF
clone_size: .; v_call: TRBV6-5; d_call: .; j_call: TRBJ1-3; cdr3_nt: TGTGCCAGCAGGCGATCAAGAGAGCCGGTAAACACCATATATTTT; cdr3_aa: CASRRSREPVNTIYF
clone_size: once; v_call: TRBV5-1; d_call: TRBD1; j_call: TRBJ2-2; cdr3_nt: TGCGCCAGCCGACGACAGGGGGATACCGGGGAGCTGTTTTTT; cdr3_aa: CASRRQGDTGELFF
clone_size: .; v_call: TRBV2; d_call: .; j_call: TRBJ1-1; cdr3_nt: TGTGCCAGCAGTTCAGGACAAGTGAGGACTGAAGCTTTCTTT; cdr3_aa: CASSSGQVRTEAFF
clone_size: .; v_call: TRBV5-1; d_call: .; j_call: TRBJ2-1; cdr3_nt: TGCGCCAGCAGCTTGGGAGAGTCGGGTGAGCAGTTCTTC; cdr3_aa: CASSLGESGEQFF
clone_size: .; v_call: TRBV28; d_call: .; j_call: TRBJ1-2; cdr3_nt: TGTGCCAGCAGCCACCGGACAGATACTAACTATGGCTACACCTTC; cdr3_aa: CASSHRTDTNYGYTF
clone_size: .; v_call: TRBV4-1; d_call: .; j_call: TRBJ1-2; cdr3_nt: TGCGCCAGCAGCCAACCGACGGGGGGGAACTATGGCTACACCTTC; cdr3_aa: CASSQPTGGNYGYTF
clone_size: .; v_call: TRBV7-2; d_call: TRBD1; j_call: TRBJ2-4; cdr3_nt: TGTGCCAGCAGCCCGACAGGGCCGGGGAACATTCAGTACTTC; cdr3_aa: CASSPTGPGNIQYF